This TCR beta chain was identified in a study of tumor and adjacent non-tumor tissue in lung cancer (dated by TCRdb to 2016 to 2018). For context, the study as a whole: Of the cohort, about a dozen patients had adenocarcinoma, 2 had squamous cell carcinoma and 1 had small cell lung cancer. Sequencing generated a total of some 130 million productive TCRbeta reads, averaging about 4 million reads per sample. The study compared bulk TCRbeta repertoires between lung tumor tissue and matched distant non-tumor lung tissue from over twelve lung cancer patients. Among the approximately 15 patients, ages ranged from roughly 30 to 76 years, approximately 10 were men and 5 were women, and disease was TNM stage I to III. TCRbeta CDR3 sequencing was performed on 25 to 30 paired specimens, with one tumor sample and one normal lung sample collected per patient.

The V and J ends are trimmed by 7 bases and 0 bases, leaving 17 bases between them. CDR1 and CDR2 are drawn from the germline V gene (reference sequence): DFQATT, SNEGSKA. The CDR3, from cysteine to phenylalanine, totals 15 residues. The retained sequence is limited to the CDR3, 45 bases, with the frame set at the first base. Bulk unsorted tissue served as the source for RNA extraction, and RNA quality was assessed using a NanoDrop ND-1000 and an Agilent 2100. The donors were newly diagnosed lung cancer patients admitted for thoracic surgery in China from August to November 2014 who had not received prior chemotherapy. Patients who had received previous radiotherapy or chemotherapy, or who had another concurrent cancer, were excluded from the study. Surgical tissue pieces of about 1-2.1 cm3 were preserved in RNAlater solution and stored at -80 °C until use. This clonotype was seen only once. What antigen it recognizes has not been identified. Nothing much larger sits one base from this clone, and base qualities are not available. One read alone is a weak basis.

Study-level results and caveats: Neither the sequencing platform nor unique molecular identifiers are mentioned in the methods. Only roughly 14 patients were in the cohort, and the authors stated that larger samples and more detailed clinical data are needed. The top 100 clones made up a significantly larger cumulative share of the repertoire in normal lung than in tumor tissue. TCR diversity (inverse Simpson) was significantly higher in tumor than in normal lung tissue (roughly 390 vs 170, P = 0.0075, Mann-Whitney U test). Significantly higher TCR diversity was found in younger patients, and higher tumor TCR diversity was associated with shorter overall and disease-free survival. Because peripheral blood was not sequenced, the blood TCRbeta repertoires of the lung cancer patients in the study went unexamined.

The library relied on multiplex PCR. Sequencing was performed on an Illumina HiSeq 2500. TCRbeta libraries were constructed through three rounds of nested PCR with primers (Table S4) according to protocols adapted from ARM-PCR. Before sequencing, PCR products of 200-500 bp were cut from the gel and purified using the QIAquick gel extraction kit. Per the authors' processing: Reads were cleaned with Trimmomatic, merged with FLASH into complete CDR3 sequences, and assigned to V(D)J germline segments with MiTCR. VDJtools was used to compute clonal diversity as the inverse Simpson's index. In-frame sequences without a premature stop codon were defined as productive reads. The public reads were reprocessed in TCRdb via fastp at Q25 and MiXCR, keeping in-frame beta chains. Entries are consolidated by CDR3 protein sequence, retaining the most common genes and DNA. It is TCRdb's table, rather than the study itself, that gives the V and J calls and clone size. This sample comprises approximately 150,000 distinct CDR3 sequences, roughly 70% of them detected only once. Around a sixth of the sample lies in the top ten.

The rearrangement combines TRBV20-1 with TRBJ2-3; the D gene is perhaps TRBD2, on 5 matching bases. Material: lung tumor tissue. The sequence derives from a man between 60 and 70 years old with small cell lung cancer. The nucleotide sequence is given as TGCAGTGTTAATTCGCGTCGGGAAAGCACAGATACGCAGTATTTT. Its product reads: CSVNSRRESTDTQYF.